The rows below give T cell receptor beta chains drawn from one sample of a study of blood T cell repertoires in COVID-19. The protocol was immunoSEQ multiplex PCR, while the TCRdb copy is restricted to in-frame clones and leaves out a portion. The profile shows hundreds of thousands of clones, 80% to 90% of them singletons. Sequencing was done on a sample of peripheral blood. The receptor set was obtained from a woman aged 30 to 39 with active or convalescent COVID-19. Both conserved end residues are part of each CDR3. Each record gives: clone size, J gene, D gene, V gene, CDR3 protein, CDR3 DNA. The D gene is left open where the match is weak. Clone size is not always given. Where it is, it says once, few, many or a class for expanded clones.

.,TRBJ1-1,.,TRBV29-1,CSVDFRVRGTEAFF,TGCAGCGTTGATTTCCGGGTTCGGGGCACTGAAGCTTTCTTT
.,TRBJ1-2,TRBD1,TRBV29-1,CSVEGQGANGYTF,TGCAGCGTTGAAGGGCAGGGGGCGAATGGCTACACCTTC
.,TRBJ2-7,TRBD1,TRBV2,CASSVHRDRVLLGYEQYF,TGTGCCAGCAGCGTTCACCGGGACAGGGTGCTCCTGGGGTACGAGCAGTACTTC
.,TRBJ1-5,TRBD1,TRBV19,CASSGSGGQPQHF,TGTGCCAGTAGTGGGTCAGGGGGTCAGCCCCAGCATTTT
.,TRBJ2-1,.,TRBV2,CASRKEDLDTSEQFF,TGTGCCAGCAGAAAAGAGGACTTAGACACTAGTGAGCAGTTCTTC
.,TRBJ1-5,TRBD1,TRBV5-6,CASSSGQGISQPQHF,TGTGCCAGCAGCAGCGGACAGGGTATAAGTCAGCCCCAGCATTTT
.,TRBJ2-7,TRBD2,TRBV5-1,CASSPSGGARVYEQYF,TGCGCCAGCAGCCCGTCCGGGGGGGCACGGGTCTACGAGCAGTACTTC
.,TRBJ2-1,TRBD2,TRBV28,CASSLVGMTSRAQFF,TGTGCCAGCAGTTTAGTTGGCATGACTAGCCGGGCACAGTTCTTC
.,TRBJ1-4,TRBD1,TRBV5-6,CASSPLGQELNEKLFF,TGTGCCAGCAGCCCACTCGGACAGGAACTTAATGAAAAACTGTTTTTT
.,TRBJ1-6,.,TRBV6-5,CASSYSNQRSPLHF,TGTGCCAGCAGTTACTCGAATCAGCGGTCACCCCTCCACTTT
.,TRBJ1-2,TRBD1,TRBV3-1/TRBV3-2,CASSQLGTGDGYTF,TGTGCCAGCAGCCAACTCGGGACAGGGGATGGCTACACCTTC
.,TRBJ2-1,TRBD2,TRBV10-3,CAISELAGGIDEQFF,TGTGCCATCAGTGAGCTAGCGGGGGGCATCGATGAGCAGTTCTTC
.,TRBJ1-4,TRBD1,TRBV4-1,CASSKRQGRGGNEKLFF,TGCGCCAGCAGCAAAAGACAGGGCAGAGGGGGAAATGAAAAACTGTTTTTT
.,TRBJ2-7,.,TRBV15,CATSSEQGAAYEQYF,TGTGCCACCAGCAGCGAACAGGGTGCAGCCTACGAGCAGTACTTC
few,TRBJ1-1,.,TRBV6-1,CASSESRGKNTEAFF,TGTGCCAGCAGTGAAAGCAGGGGAAAGAACACTGAAGCTTTCTTT
.,TRBJ2-2,TRBD2,TRBV6-5,CASSTSGPPRGELFF,TGTGCCAGCAGCACTAGCGGACCCCCGCGCGGGGAGCTGTTTTTT
once,TRBJ2-5,TRBD2,TRBV6-6,CASSQGLVVQETQYF,TGTGCCAGCAGCCAGGGACTAGTGGTTCAAGAGACCCAGTACTTC
.,TRBJ2-2,.,TRBV29-1,CSVEIDTGELFF,TGCAGCGTTGAAATCGACACCGGGGAGCTGTTTTTT
.,TRBJ2-3,.,TRBV2,CASRGTGTDTQYF,TGTGCCAGCAGGGGAACAGGGACCGATACGCAGTATTTT
.,TRBJ2-7,.,TRBV7-2,CASSSSTISYEQYF,TGTGCCAGCAGCTCATCGACTATTTCCTACGAGCAGTACTTC
few,TRBJ2-7,.,TRBV28,CASSWPEQYF,TGTGCCAGCAGTTGGCCCGAGCAGTACTTC
.,TRBJ1-4,TRBD1,TRBV30,CACVKDRGYEKLFF,TGTGCCTGTGTAAAGGACAGGGGATATGAAAAACTGTTTTTT
.,TRBJ2-2,TRBD1,TRBV19,CASSPGTGYTGELFF,TGTGCCAGTAGCCCCGGGACAGGGTACACCGGGGAGCTGTTTTTT
once,TRBJ2-5,.,TRBV19,CASSIYSASRETQYF,TGTGCCAGTAGTATTTACTCCGCCTCCCGAGAGACCCAGTACTTC
.,TRBJ2-2,TRBD1,TRBV6-2/TRBV6-3,CASSYGQGTTGELFF,TGTGCCAGCAGTTACGGACAGGGTACCACCGGGGAGCTGTTTTTT
.,TRBJ1-4,.,TRBV21-1,CASSRGQGRNEKLFF,TGTGCCAGCAGCAGGGGACAGGGGCGAAACGAAAAACTGTTTTTT
.,TRBJ2-3,TRBD2,TRBV29-1,CSGIEWEGADTQYF,TGCAGCGGGATTGAGTGGGAGGGCGCAGATACGCAGTATTTT
.,TRBJ2-1,.,TRBV5-1,CASSFGNSYNEQFF,TGCGCCAGCAGCTTCGGTAACTCCTACAATGAGCAGTTCTTC